This entry lists 29 T cell receptor beta chains sequenced from one sample in a study of cytomegalovirus exposure and HLA in healthy donors. The PCR employed 60 Vbeta primers together with 13 Jbeta primers. Method: immunoSEQ multiplex PCR; TCRdb's copy keeps in-frame clones and lacks some. The sample includes 150,000 to 200,000 clones, about 70% of them seen just once. Sequencing used PBMCs. All receptors come from a woman aged 40 to 49 in good health and CMV-seropositive.

The chain is built from TRBV5-6 and TRBJ2-7, with 7 bases aligning to TRBD1. Trimming removed 1 base from V and 4 bases from J; junction bases left unmatched: 5. Germline-derived CDR1 and CDR2 are SGHDT and YYEEEE. The CDR3 is made up of 14 amino acids. The CDR3 sequence is CASSLRGPGYEQYF. CDR3 coding DNA: TGTGCCAGCAGCTTGAGGGGGCCCGGATACGAGCAGTACTTC.

The chain uses TRBV2 and TRBJ2-5, with D perhaps TRBD1 (6 bases). The germline V gene has CDR1 SNHLY and CDR2 FYNNEI. The CDR3 spans 15 residues. V lost 4 bases to trimming and J lost 5 bases, with 17 bases between them. CDR3 region: CASSGLDRIGETQYF. As DNA, the CDR3 is TGTGCCAGCAGTGGCCTTGACAGGATTGGGGAGACCCAGTACTTC.

A remark on this clone: An end of the junction does not agree with germline; a read error may underlie this. The V call is TRBV4-3, the J call TRBJ1-6; D possibly corresponds to TRBD1 (6 bases). Germline loops: CDR1 LGHNA, CDR2 YSLEER. The CDR3 runs 15 residues. The CDR3 reads CASRGGRADNSPLNF. DNA for the CDR3: TGCGCCAGCAGAGGGGGTCGGGCTGATAATTCACCCCTCAACTTT.

This clone was detected only a few times. The rearrangement uses TRBV29-1 and TRBJ2-7; TRBD1 matches at 10 bases. Trimming took 6 bases from V and 4 from J; bases not matched to a gene: 3. The CDR3 is made up of 12 amino acids. Germline V lookup: CDR1 SQVTM, CDR2 ANQGSEA. The CDR3 coding sequence is TGCAGCGTCCGACAGGGGGCGTACGAGCAGTACTTC. Its protein is CSVRQGAYEQYF.

The chain combines TRBV19 with TRBJ1-1; possible D gene TRBD1, 5 bases. V shed 4 bases and J shed 1 base, with 13 bases lying between them. The CDR3 has 15 amino acids. Germline CDR1 and CDR2: LNHDA and SQIVND (reference sequence). The CDR3 nucleotides are TGTGCCAGTAGTACCCAAGGGACTGCGAACACTGAAGCTTTCTTT. This translates into CASSTQGTANTEAFF.

The V gene is TRBV5-1, the J gene TRBJ2-7; D not certain. CDR1 and CDR2 from the germline V gene are SGHRS and YFSETQ. This CDR3 is built from 14 residues. Trimming removed 7 bases from V and 2 bases from J, with 16 bases in between. As DNA, the CDR3 is TGCGCCAGCTCCGGGTCTTTCGCGGCCTACGAGCAGTACTTC. This translates into CASSGSFAAYEQYF.

This chain connects TRBV13 to TRBJ2-7; D is perhaps TRBD2 (6 bases). Germline V lookup: CDR1 PRHDT, CDR2 FYEKMQ (reference sequence). V was shortened by 5 bases and J by 0 bases, with 14 bases between the two germline ends. This CDR3 is built from 15 residues. CDR3 coding DNA: TGTGCCAGCAGCCCGGGACTCCCCAGCTCCTACGAGCAGTACTTC. The encoded protein is CASSPGLPSSYEQYF.

In its sample, this clone was seen a few times. The chain recombines TRBV5-4 with TRBJ1-2, with TRBD1 matching 8 bases. V lost 2 bases and J lost 8; bases outside the gene matches: 8. This CDR3 contains 14 residues. CDR1 and CDR2 from the germline V gene are SGHNT and YYREEE (reference sequence). The CDR3 DNA reads as TGTGCCAGCAGCTTCGACAGGGGACAACGAGGCTACACCTTC. Translating it yields CASSFDRGQRGYTF.

This sequence joins TRBV7-9 and TRBJ2-7, with TRBD2 matching 11 bases. The CDR3 is made up of 15 amino acids. CDR1 is SEHNR and CDR2 is FQNEAQ in the germline V gene (reference sequence). V lost 3 bases to trimming and J lost 2 bases; unmatched junction nucleotides: 3. The CDR3 nucleotides read TGTGCCAGCAGCTTTGTACTAGCGGGGGCCTACGAGCAGTACTTC. Translating it yields CASSFVLAGAYEQYF.

The chain carries TRBV12-5 and TRBJ2-1, with 9 nucleotides matching TRBD1. CDR1 is LGHNT and CDR2 is FRNRAP in the germline V gene. The CDR3 spans 15 residues. The V and J ends lost 4 bases and 6 bases, in that order; junction bases with no gene match: 7. The CDR3 region has the DNA TGTGCTAGTGGTTCCGGACAGGGGTCCGCCAATGAGCAGTTCTTC. Its translation: CASGSGQGSANEQFF. Variable domain in full (rest from reference TRBV12-5 and TRBJ2-1): DARVTQTPRHKVTEMGQEVTMRCQPILGHNTVFWYRQTMMQGLELLAYFRNRAPLDDSGMPKDRFSAEMPDATLATLKIQPSEPRDSAVYFCASGSGQGSANEQFFGPGTRLTVL.

J is TRBJ1-4 and V is TRBV6-5; a possible D gene is TRBD1 (5 bases). The CDR3 loop spans 15 amino acids. V was trimmed by 8 bases and J by 6 bases, leaving 19 bases between them. Germline CDR1 reads MNHEY; CDR2 reads SVGAGI. Here the CDR3 reads CASQPGGTIDEKLFF. CDR3 sequence (DNA): TGTGCCAGCCAACCGGGGGGGACTATTGATGAAAAACTGTTTTTT.

The genes are TRBV29-1 and TRBJ1-4, with no clear D. The germline V gene encodes CDR1 SQVTM and CDR2 ANQGSEA. The CDR3 spans 13 residues. Trimming shortened V by 4 bases and J by 7 bases, and 13 bases separated the two germline ends. In DNA, the CDR3 is TGCAGCGTTGCTGAGGGCTTCGGTGAAAAACTGTTTTTT. Amino acids: CSVAEGFGEKLFF.

The chain has TRBV6-6 and TRBJ1-6, with 7 bases that match TRBD1. Trimming took 5 bases from V and 8 from J; bases not matched to a gene: 9. CDR3 length: 15 amino acids. The germline CDR1 and CDR2 sequences are MNHNY and SVGAGI (reference sequence). CDR3 sequence reads: CASSDLGQGDSPLHF. The CDR3 nucleotides read TGTGCCAGCAGTGACCTCGGGCAGGGGGATTCACCCCTCCACTTT.

The V call is TRBV19, the J call TRBJ1-1, with TRBD1 as a possible D gene (5 bases). Germline CDR1 LNHDA, CDR2 SQIVND (reference sequence). V was cut by 6 bases and J by 2 bases, with 13 bases left in between. CDR3 length: 14 amino acids. The CDR3 DNA is TGTGCCAGTAGAAAAAGACAGAGAAACACTGAAGCTTTCTTT. This codes for CASRKRQRNTEAFF.

This clone was picked up a small number of times. V usage is TRBV7-2 and J usage is TRBJ1-3; possible D gene TRBD1, 5 bases. V was trimmed by 5 bases and J by 5 bases, leaving 16 bases between them. Germline CDR1 and CDR2: SGHTA and FQGNSA. The CDR3 has 15 amino acids. CDR3 sequence reads: CASSPQPGFRNTIYF. The CDR3, as DNA: TGTGCCAGCAGCCCGCAACCAGGGTTTAGAAACACCATATATTTT.

This clone was seen a few times. The chain links TRBV7-9 to TRBJ2-1; 10 bases align to TRBD2. The junction had 5 bases not matched to a gene; V was cut back by 5 bases and J by 7 bases. This CDR3 has 14 amino acids. Germline V gene sequence: CDR1 SEHNR, CDR2 FQNEAQ (reference sequence). The CDR3 loop is CASSAAGGGNEQFF. CDR3 nucleotides: TGTGCCAGCAGCGCAGCGGGAGGGGGGAATGAGCAGTTCTTC.

V gene TRBV29-1 combines with J gene TRBJ1-1; 7 bases match TRBD1. The CDR3 covers 14 residues. CDR1 SQVTM and CDR2 ANQGSEA come from the germline V gene. V lost 3 bases, J lost 6 bases, and 10 bases stayed unmatched. For the CDR3, the DNA is TGCAGCGTTGATATTGACAGGGTGGGGGCTGAAGCTTTCTTT. The encoded protein is CSVDIDRVGAEAFF.

CDR3 protein: CASSRSGGGTPNTEAFF. In DNA form, the CDR3 reads TGCGCCAGCAGCCGTTCAGGGGGCGGGACCCCGAACACTGAAGCTTTCTTT. The genes are TRBV5-1 and TRBJ1-1, with TRBD1 matching over 8 bases. The CDR3 length is 17 residues. J gave up 1 base and V 4 bases, and 12 bases lay outside the gene matches. Germline V gene data show CDR1 as SGHRS and CDR2 as YFSETQ.

The chain carries TRBV19 and TRBJ1-5; D gene ambiguous. Per germline, CDR1 LNHDA and CDR2 SQIVND (reference sequence). CDR3 length: 13 residues. Trimming removed 7 bases from V and 2 bases from J, with 9 bases in between. CDR3 in amino acids: CASTLGGNQPQHF. As DNA, the CDR3 is TGTGCCAGTACCCTGGGAGGCAATCAGCCCCAGCATTTT.

This chain connects TRBV25-1 to TRBJ2-1; 9 positions match TRBD1. The germline gives CDR1 MGHDK, CDR2 SYGVNS. The CDR3 extends over 16 amino acids. J gave up 6 bases and V 1 base, and 7 bases lay outside the gene matches. CDR3 region: CASSESGTGYPNEQFF. The CDR3 DNA reads TGTGCCAGCAGTGAATCGGGGACAGGGTACCCCAATGAGCAGTTCTTC.

This sequence joins TRBV28 and TRBJ2-3; 10 nucleotides align to TRBD2. The germline CDR1 and CDR2 sequences are MDHEN and SYDVKM. The CDR3 has 16 residues. With V trimmed by 5 bases and J by 3 bases, 8 bases remained unmatched. CDR3 coding DNA: TGTGCCAGCAGTCCTGCTAGCGGGAGCGGAACAGATACGCAGTATTTT. Residues: CASSPASGSGTDTQYF. Looking up the rest from reference TRBV28 and TRBJ2-3 gives the full variable domain: DVKVTQSSRYLVKRTGEKVFLECVQDMDHENMFWYRQDPGLGLRLIYFSYDVKMKEKGDIPEGYSVSREKKERFSLILESASTNQTSMYLCASSPASGSGTDTQYFGPGTRLTVL.

The V call is TRBV9, the J call TRBJ2-2; D is unresolved. V was cut by 9 bases and J by 0 bases, with 12 bases left in between. This CDR3 is 14 amino acids long. CDR1 is SGDLS and CDR2 is YYNGEE in the germline V gene. CDR3 region: CATPTRTNTGELFF. DNA of the CDR3: TGTGCCACCCCCACGCGGACGAACACCGGGGAGCTGTTTTTT.

The J gene is TRBJ1-1, the V gene TRBV6-5; D unclear. Germline CDR1 and CDR2: MNHEY and SVGAGI. V dropped 7 bases and J dropped 3 bases, with 12 bases sitting between them. The CDR3 has 13 amino acids. CDR3 protein: CASTHYKDTEAFF. CDR3 bases: TGTGCCAGCACTCACTATAAGGACACTGAAGCTTTCTTT.

Regarding this clone: The junction differs from germline at one of its ends, possibly a read error. The chain joins TRBV28 to TRBJ1-6; 9 positions match TRBD1. CDR1 is MDHEN, CDR2 SYDVKM, per germline. The CDR3 contains 24 residues. CDR3 coding DNA: TGTGCCAGCAGTTCCTATCCATTTAAACGAGGGACAGGGCAACTTAGCTCCTATAATTCACCCCTCAACTTT. Protein sequence: CASSSYPFKRGTGQLSSYNSPLNF. The full variable domain, its missing parts supplied by reference TRBV28 and TRBJ1-6, is DVKVTQSSRYLVKRTGEKVFLECVQDMDHENMFWYRQDPGLGLRLIYFSYDVKMKEKGDIPEGYSVSREKKERFSLILESASTNQTSMYLCASSSYPFKRGTGQLSSYNSPLNFGNGTRLTVT.

With regard to this clone: At one boundary the junction diverges from the germline segment, which might be a read error. V and J are TRBV2 and TRBJ1-2; maybe TRBD1 (5 bases). The CDR3 loop spans 12 amino acids. The germline CDR1 and CDR2 sequences are SNHLY and FYNNEI. This CDR3 reads CASSEGGVGYPF. DNA for the CDR3: TGTGCCAGCAGTGAGGGAGGGGTCGGCTACCCCTTC.

The chain combines TRBV10-3 with TRBJ2-2; TRBD1 matches at 11 bases. The length of the CDR3 is 15 residues. Germline loops: CDR1 ENHRY, CDR2 SYGVKD. Germline trimming cut 6 bases from V and 5 bases from J; bases unmatched to any gene: 5. Here the CDR3 reads CAISGQGAGTGELFF. For the CDR3, the DNA is TGTGCCATCAGCGGACAGGGGGCAGGTACCGGGGAGCTGTTTTTT.

The chain is built from TRBV28 and TRBJ2-5; 10 positions match TRBD1. Unmatched junction bases numbered 7, after V lost 7 bases and J lost 2 bases. Germline V gives CDR1 MDHEN, CDR2 SYDVKM. This CDR3 contains 15 residues. The CDR3 DNA reads TGTGCCAGCAACTCACCGGGACAGGGGCAAGAGACCCAGTACTTC. Amino acids: CASNSPGQGQETQYF.

This rearrangement joins TRBV5-1 to TRBJ2-7; 7 bases are shared with TRBD1. Germline values: CDR1 SGHRS, CDR2 YFSETQ. J was trimmed by 3 bases and V by 4 bases; bases with no gene match: 10. This CDR3 region has 15 residues. The CDR3 reads CASSQAPGQNYEQYF. CDR3 nucleotide sequence: TGCGCCAGCAGCCAAGCCCCGGGACAGAACTACGAGCAGTACTTC.

This clone was seen more than once but under ten times. The chain uses TRBV20-1 and TRBJ1-2; no reliable D call. Germline lookup yields CDR1 DFQATT and CDR2 SNEGSKA (reference sequence). The CDR3 runs 11 residues. V was shortened by 4 bases and J by 3 bases, with 6 bases between the two germline ends. CDR3: CSATIDYGYTF. In DNA, the CDR3 is TGCAGTGCTACAATTGACTATGGCTACACCTTC.